Below, 7 T cell receptor beta chains from the same sample are listed, as sequenced in a study of cytomegalovirus exposure and HLA in healthy donors. Researchers ran the PCR with 60 Vbeta and 13 Jbeta primers. The table came from immunoSEQ multiplex PCR; TCRdb's copy has only in-frame clones and leaves some out. The profile shows more than 150,000 clones, 82% of them singletons. Material for sequencing was PBMCs. These receptors all come from a man in his forties or fifties in good health and CMV-seronegative.

This sequence joins TRBV7-2 and TRBJ2-7, with TRBD2 as a possible D gene (6 bases). V dropped 1 base and J dropped 3 bases, with 13 bases sitting between them. Per the germline V gene, CDR1 is SGHTA and CDR2 is FQGNSA. The CDR3 contains 15 residues. CDR3 nucleotides: TGTGCCAGCAGCTTAGGGGCGGGGACCCTCTACGAGCAGTACTTC. The encoded protein is CASSLGAGTLYEQYF.

The rearrangement links TRBV19 to TRBJ2-5; perhaps TRBD1 as D (6 bases). There are 13 residues in the CDR3. Trimming shortened V by 5 bases and J by 2 bases, and 9 bases separated the two germline ends. Germline V gives CDR1 LNHDA, CDR2 SQIVND (reference sequence). This CDR3 reads CASSQGTQETQYF. In DNA, the CDR3 is TGTGCCAGTAGTCAGGGGACACAAGAGACCCAGTACTTC.

This chain links TRBV5-4 with TRBJ1-5; D is undetermined. V was cut by 4 bases and J by 5 bases, with 13 bases left in between. This CDR3 contains 14 residues. The V gene's germline CDR1 is SGHNT and CDR2 YYREEE (reference sequence). CDR3: CASSLRGSDQPQHF. The CDR3 DNA follows: TGTGCCAGCAGCCTCAGAGGGTCGGATCAGCCCCAGCATTTT.

The chain links TRBV30 to TRBJ1-3; 8 nucleotides agree with TRBD1. The CDR3 length is 12 residues. The V gene's germline CDR1 is GTSNPN and CDR2 SVGIG (reference sequence). V lost 4 bases, J lost 8 bases, and 4 bases stayed unmatched. CDR3 in amino acids: CAWNPQGDTIYF. DNA of the CDR3: TGTGCCTGGAATCCACAGGGGGACACCATATATTTT. The full variable domain, completed using reference TRBV30 and TRBJ1-3, is SQTIHQWPATLVQPVGSPLSLECTVEGTSNPNLYWYRQAAGRGLQLLFYSVGIGQISSEVPQNLSASRPQDRQFILSSKKLLLSDSGFYLCAWNPQGDTIYFGEGSWLTVV.

Details on this clone: This CDR3 is also generated by other DNA sequences in the sample. V is TRBV6-5 and J is TRBJ2-1; D unclear. The CDR3 sequence is 11 residues long. Trimming took off 0 bases at V and 8 bases at J, with 2 bases between the two ends. In germline, CDR1 is MNHEY, CDR2 SVGAGI. CDR3 loop: CASSYSDEQFF. The CDR3 DNA sequence: TGTGCCAGCAGTTACTCCGATGAGCAGTTCTTC.

This chain uses TRBV27 with TRBJ2-7; D perhaps matches TRBD1 (5 bases). Between the trimmed V and J ends, which lost 2 bases and 7 bases, there was a span of 15 bases. This CDR3 has 14 amino acids. Germline assignment: CDR1 MNHEY and CDR2 SMNVEV (reference sequence). CDR3 residues: CASSLRIGVGEQYF. The CDR3 coding sequence is TGTGCCAGCAGTTTAAGGATAGGGGTTGGGGAGCAGTACTTC.

The V gene is TRBV18, the J gene TRBJ2-2; D is ambiguous. The V end lost 2 bases, the J end lost 7 bases, and 8 bases lay between the germline ends. The length of the CDR3 is 13 residues. CDR1 KGHSH and CDR2 LQKENI come from the germline V gene. The CDR3: CASSPDSYGELFF. The DNA for the CDR3 is TGTGCCAGCTCACCAGATAGCTACGGGGAGCTGTTTTTT.